Listed below are T cell receptor beta chains from one sample, sequenced in a study of T cells after yellow fever vaccination. TCRdb itself ran the 5' RACE reads through MiXCR, one entry per CDR3 protein. Of 450,000 to 550,000 distinct CDR3 sequences in the sample, around a fifth are singletons; the top ten hold about 15%. Sequenced material: PBMCs, taken approximately 20 days after the first yellow fever vaccination. These receptors originate from a man between 18 and 29 years old who received the YFV17D yellow fever vaccine. CDR3s include the opening cysteine and the closing phenylalanine or tryptophan. D genes are given only for firm matches. For some rows the clone size is stated as once, few or many, or as a class when expanded; others skip it.

d_gene	abundance	j_gene	v_gene	CDR3aa	CDR3nt
TRBD2	few	TRBJ2-1	TRBV11-2	CASSGRDYYNEQFF	TGTGCCAGCAGCGGCCGGGACTACTACAATGAGCAGTTCTTC
.	.	TRBJ2-5	TRBV4-2	CASSQGDRRGWETQYF	TGTGCCAGCAGCCAAGGTGATAGAAGGGGGTGGGAGACCCAGTACTTC
.	.	TRBJ1-5	TRBV12-3/TRBV12-4	CASRDYSNQPQHF	TGTGCCAGTCGAGATTATAGCAATCAGCCCCAGCATTTT
TRBD1	.	TRBJ2-6	TRBV11-2	CASGQGAVIINSGANVLTF	TGTGCCAGCGGGCAGGGGGCGGTCATAATTAACTCTGGGGCCAACGTCCTGACTTTC
.	.	TRBJ1-5	TRBV6-1	CASILDGYSNQPQHF	TGTGCCAGCATCCTAGACGGATATAGCAATCAGCCCCAGCATTTT
TRBD2	few	TRBJ2-1	TRBV5-1	CASSERTSGSYNEQFF	TGCGCCAGCAGCGAGCGCACTAGCGGCTCCTACAATGAGCAGTTCTTC
TRBD1	.	TRBJ2-5	TRBV2	CASSRTGSFGTQYF	TGTGCCAGCAGTCGGACAGGGAGTTTTGGGACCCAGTACTTC
.	few	TRBJ2-1	TRBV28	CASSSDLAPANEQFF	TGTGCCAGCAGTTCCGATCTAGCTCCTGCAAATGAGCAGTTCTTC
.	.	TRBJ1-4	TRBV12-3/TRBV12-4	CASSFWGEKLFF	TGTGCCAGCAGTTTCTGGGGGGAAAAACTGTTTTTT
.	few	TRBJ2-5	TRBV20-1	CSASTETQYF	TGCAGTGCCAGCACAGAGACCCAGTACTTC
.	.	TRBJ1-3	TRBV5-1	CASSSTGGENTIYF	TGCGCCAGCAGCTCGACAGGCGGTGAAAACACCATATATTTT
TRBD1	.	TRBJ2-2	TRBV12-3/TRBV12-4	CASSPLGQSFTGELFF	TGTGCCAGCAGTCCCCTGGGACAGTCGTTCACCGGGGAGCTGTTTTTT
.	many	TRBJ1-1	TRBV29-1	CSVHRMNTEAFF	TGCAGCGTTCACAGGATGAACACTGAAGCTTTCTTT
.	.	TRBJ2-1	TRBV24-1	CATSDEYNEQFF	TGTGCCACCAGTGATGAGTACAATGAGCAGTTCTTC
.	.	TRBJ2-1	TRBV15	CATSRGAPLGVREQFF	TGTGCCACCAGCAGAGGGGCCCCATTGGGGGTCCGTGAGCAGTTCTTC
TRBD1	.	TRBJ2-7	TRBV15	CATSRDRTGGNEQYF	TGTGCCACCAGCAGAGATAGGACAGGGGGGAACGAGCAGTACTTC
TRBD1	.	TRBJ2-2	TRBV12-3/TRBV12-4	CASRIWQGAFGELFF	TGTGCCAGCAGAATCTGGCAGGGGGCGTTCGGGGAGCTGTTTTTT
TRBD2	few	TRBJ2-5	TRBV20-1	CSGLGGYQETQYF	TGCAGTGGGCTGGGGGGGTACCAAGAGACCCAGTACTTC
TRBD1	few	TRBJ2-7	TRBV29-1	CSVQGANEQYF	TGCAGCGTACAGGGGGCGAACGAGCAGTACTTC
.	.	TRBJ1-2	TRBV4-1	CASSQGQYGYTF	TGCGCCAGCAGCCAAGGACAGTATGGCTACACCTTC
.	few	TRBJ2-2	TRBV6-5	CASSYKVQASGELFF	TGTGCCAGCAGTTATAAGGTCCAGGCTTCAGGGGAGCTGTTTTTT
.	few	TRBJ2-7	TRBV6-6	CASHISKTYEQYF	TGTGCCAGCCACATCTCCAAGACCTACGAGCAGTACTTC
.	few	TRBJ1-1	TRBV29-1	CSVFVATEAFF	TGCAGCGTTTTTGTCGCCACTGAAGCTTTCTTT
TRBD2	.	TRBJ2-3	TRBV7-8	CASSLGLAGGDTQYF	TGTGCCAGCAGCTTAGGACTAGCGGGGGGAGATACGCAGTATTTT
.	.	TRBJ1-2	TRBV20-1	CSAPREAGYTF	TGCAGTGCCCCCCGAGAGGCGGGCTACACCTTC
.	few	TRBJ2-7	TRBV4-1	CASSLTGQTQYEQYF	TGCGCCAGCAGCCTTACAGGACAGACCCAATACGAGCAGTACTTC
.	.	TRBJ1-6	TRBV7-3	CASSWDTNSPLHF	TGTGCCAGCAGCTGGGACACTAATTCACCCCTCCACTTT
.	.	TRBJ2-3	TRBV9	CASSVSRGADTQYF	TGTGCCAGCAGCGTTTCCCGGGGCGCAGATACGCAGTATTTT
TRBD2	.	TRBJ2-1	TRBV14	CASSHSRGTSGRIVNEQFF	TGTGCCAGCAGCCACTCCCGGGGGACTAGCGGGAGAATAGTCAATGAGCAGTTCTTC
TRBD2	few	TRBJ2-2	TRBV20-1	CSARDRTRSGGYNTGELFF	TGCAGTGCTAGAGATCGAACGAGAAGCGGGGGCTATAACACCGGGGAGCTGTTTTTT
TRBD2	few	TRBJ2-1	TRBV25-1	CASSEGDAGLGKYNEQFF	TGTGCCAGCAGTGAAGGGGATGCTGGACTAGGGAAATACAATGAGCAGTTCTTC
.	.	TRBJ2-2	TRBV20-1	CSALPGDTGELFF	TGCAGTGCTTTACCAGGGGACACCGGGGAGCTGTTTTTT
TRBD1	.	TRBJ1-2	TRBV6-2/TRBV6-3	CASGGQGSYGYTF	TGTGCCAGCGGGGGACAGGGAAGCTATGGCTACACCTTC
.	.	TRBJ2-3	TRBV6-1	CASSNSGSTDTQYF	TGTGCCAGCAGTAACAGCGGGAGCACAGATACGCAGTATTTT
TRBD2	.	TRBJ2-1	TRBV5-4	CASAGLEGEQFF	TGTGCCAGCGCGGGACTAGAAGGTGAGCAGTTCTTC
TRBD1	.	TRBJ1-6	TRBV5-1	CASMPGQGISPLHF	TGCGCCAGCATGCCGGGACAGGGGATTTCACCCCTCCACTTT
TRBD1	.	TRBJ2-2	TRBV7-3	CASSPKPHLGGRAGELFF	TGTGCCAGCAGCCCAAAACCCCATTTAGGGGGCAGGGCCGGGGAGCTGTTTTTT
TRBD2	.	TRBJ2-3	TRBV20-1	CSAGGGGTDTQYF	TGCAGTGCCGGCGGGGGAGGAACAGATACGCAGTATTTT
TRBD2	few	TRBJ2-2	TRBV4-3	CASSQDREGRASGELFF	TGCGCCAGCAGCCAAGATAGAGAGGGGAGGGCGAGCGGGGAGCTGTTTTTT
.	.	TRBJ2-3	TRBV24-1	CATSDPWKGEPTDTQYF	TGTGCCACCAGTGATCCGTGGAAGGGGGAGCCCACAGATACGCAGTATTTT
.	.	TRBJ2-6	TRBV7-3	CASSLTGGANVLTF	TGTGCCAGCAGCTTAACTGGTGGGGCCAACGTCCTGACTTTC
.	few	TRBJ2-3	TRBV6-2/TRBV6-3	CASSSPDVSLYF	TGTGCCAGCAGTTCCCCGGATGTGAGTCTGTATTTT
.	.	TRBJ2-5	TRBV7-2	CASGRGGTTGETQYF	TGTGCCAGCGGCCGAGGAGGTACCACCGGGGAGACCCAGTACTTC
TRBD1	many	TRBJ2-1	TRBV10-3	CATTGQYNEQFF	TGTGCCACTACGGGACAGTACAATGAGCAGTTCTTC
TRBD1	few	TRBJ2-5	TRBV5-1	CASSLGPGQVYETQYF	TGCGCCAGCAGCTTGGGTCCGGGACAGGTATATGAGACCCAGTACTTC
.	few	TRBJ2-5	TRBV20-1	CSATRDLEETQYF	TGCAGTGCTACCCGGGACTTGGAAGAGACCCAGTACTTC
.	few	TRBJ2-6	TRBV5-1	CASRSPDISGANVLTF	TGCGCCAGCAGAAGCCCAGATATCTCTGGGGCCAACGTCCTGACTTTC
.	.	TRBJ2-7	TRBV5-1	CASSLEPTGAYEQYF	TGCGCCAGCAGCTTGGAGCCGACTGGCGCCTACGAGCAGTACTTC
.	few	TRBJ2-4	TRBV4-3	CASSQDGVGNIQYF	TGCGCCAGCAGCCAAGACGGGGTAGGAAACATTCAGTACTTC
TRBD1	.	TRBJ2-6	TRBV4-3	CASSQRQGLSSGANVLTF	TGCGCCAGCAGCCAACGACAGGGGTTGAGCTCTGGGGCCAACGTCCTGACTTTC
.	few	TRBJ1-2	TRBV27	CASSLQPAGGYTF	TGTGCCAGCAGTTTACAGCCTGCCGGGGGCTACACCTTC
.	.	TRBJ1-1	TRBV5-1	CASRNQGNTEAFF	TGCGCCAGCAGGAATCAGGGGAACACTGAAGCTTTCTTT
TRBD2	many	TRBJ2-5	TRBV5-1	CASSFGTSGEETQYF	TGCGCCAGCAGCTTCGGGACTAGCGGGGAAGAGACCCAGTACTTC